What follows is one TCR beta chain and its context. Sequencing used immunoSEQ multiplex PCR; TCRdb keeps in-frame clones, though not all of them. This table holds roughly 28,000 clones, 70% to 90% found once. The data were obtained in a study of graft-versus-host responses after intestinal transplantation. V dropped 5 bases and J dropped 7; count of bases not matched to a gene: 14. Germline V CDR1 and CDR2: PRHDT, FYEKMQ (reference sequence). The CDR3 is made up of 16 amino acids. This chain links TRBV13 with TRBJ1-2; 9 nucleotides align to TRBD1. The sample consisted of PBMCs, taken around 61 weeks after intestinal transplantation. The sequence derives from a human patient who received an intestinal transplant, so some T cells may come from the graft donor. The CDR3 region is CASSPDRDRVGFGYTF. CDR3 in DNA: TGTGCCAGCAGCCCCGACCGGGACAGGGTTGGTTTTGGCTACACCTTC.